This entry concerns a single T cell receptor beta chain. The antigen is undetermined. The sample is drawn from a study of PD-L1 blockade in urothelial cancer. Study context: Blood was analyzed 3 weeks (second dose) and 6 weeks after treatment start.

CDR1 and CDR2 (germline): SGHNT, YYREEE (reference sequence). There are 13 residues in the CDR3. Trimming shortened V by 5 bases and J by 5 bases, and 14 bases separated the two germline ends. Every PCR got spiked synthetic TCR analog templates. Sequenced by immunoSEQ multiplex PCR; TCRdb stores in-frame clones only, minus some. Of 70,000 or so clones listed, around four fifths are singletons. Study-level points and caveats: Clonality of blood TCR below the median before treatment predicted better survival.

The starting material was PBMCs, obtained around atezolizumab (anti-PD-L1) treatment. The TCR comes from a man aged 65-85 years with urothelial cancer. V gene TRBV5-4 combines with J gene TRBJ2-7; TRBD2 might be the D (5 bases). CDR3 loop: CASSRTGRNEQYF. Here the CDR3 DNA reads TGTGCCAGCAGTCGGACTGGGCGTAACGAGCAGTACTTC.